This TCR beta chain originates from a study of T cells in tumors after PD-1 blockade. Study findings and constraints: Expanded exhausted CD8+ clones after therapy were mostly novel clonotypes.

On this clone itself: Its antigen is not known.

This CDR3 spans 17 amino acids. V trimming: 0 bases; J trimming: 1 base; junction bases outside the gene matches: 5. CDR1 is SGDLS and CDR2 is YYNGEE in the germline V gene. Produced via immunoSEQ multiplex PCR; TCRdb's table is partial and in-frame only. The sample has 10,000 to 15,000 clones, about three fifths seen once; the top ten hold more than 25%. The sequence derives from a human donor with cutaneous squamous cell carcinoma. Here the sequenced sample was tumor tissue, taken before anti-PD-1 treatment. This chain links TRBV9 with TRBJ2-2, with 8 positions matching TRBD2. CDR3 amino acids: CASSVGSGGRNTGELFF. CDR3 coding DNA: TGTGCCAGCAGCGTAGGCAGCGGGGGCCGGAACACCGGGGAGCTGTTTTTT. Together with reference TRBV9 and TRBJ2-2, the CDR3 gives the full variable domain: DSGVTQTPKHLITATGQRVTLRCSPRSGDLSVYWYQQSLDQGLQFLIQYYNGEERAKGNILERFSAQQFPDLHSELNLSSLELGDSALYFCASSVGSGGRNTGELFFGEGSRLTVL.